These T cell receptor beta chains were read from a single sample in a study of blood T cell repertoires in COVID-19. Assay: immunoSEQ multiplex PCR; the TCRdb copy retains only in-frame clones and omits some. This table holds 300,000 to 400,000 clones, more than 75% found once. The sequenced material came from peripheral blood. All receptors come from a human donor in a cohort sampled during active COVID-19. Both conserved end residues are part of each CDR3. The D gene is left open where the match is weak. The listing skips clone size in some rows; elsewhere it reads once, few, many or a size class.

TRBJ2-7 | . | TRBV10-3 | . | CAIRTGTEGEQYF | TGTGCCATCAGGACCGGGACGGAGGGGGAGCAGTACTTC
TRBJ1-2 | . | TRBV5-6 | TRBD1 | CASSLAGGARYGYTF | TGTGCCAGCAGCTTAGCAGGGGGCGCGCGTTATGGCTACACCTTC
TRBJ2-7 | once | TRBV5-1 | TRBD2 | CASSGSGDYEQYF | TGCGCCAGCAGCGGGAGCGGGGACTACGAGCAGTACTTC
TRBJ1-1 | . | TRBV19 | . | CASKRTGLNTEAFF | TGTGCCAGTAAGCGAACAGGATTGAACACTGAAGCTTTCTTT
TRBJ1-1 | once | TRBV30 | TRBD1 | CAWSVRGQGAATEAFF | TGTGCCTGGAGTGTACGTGGGCAGGGGGCCGCCACTGAAGCTTTCTTT
TRBJ2-7 | . | TRBV7-9 | . | CASSSYPGGYEQYF | TGTGCCAGCAGCTCCTACCCAGGAGGCTACGAACAGTACTTC
TRBJ2-6 | . | TRBV27 | . | CASSPSFSSGANVLTF | TGTGCCAGCAGTCCTTCATTCAGTTCTGGGGCCAACGTCCTGACTTTC
TRBJ2-7 | . | TRBV29-1 | . | CSVGRTGYSYEQYF | TGCAGCGTTGGACGAACGGGGTACTCCTACGAGCAGTACTTC
TRBJ2-7 | . | TRBV4-1 | . | CASSQITSGTLIYEQYF | TGCGCCAGCAGCCAAATCACATCCGGGACTTTGATCTACGAGCAGTACTTC
TRBJ2-7 | . | TRBV27 | TRBD1 | CASSPGQQYEQYF | TGTGCCAGCAGTCCGGGACAGCAATACGAGCAGTACTTC
TRBJ2-1 | . | TRBV3-1/TRBV3-2 | TRBD2 | CASSQAGGLNEQFF | TGTGCCAGCAGCCAAGCGGGAGGGCTGAATGAGCAGTTCTTC
TRBJ2-2 | . | TRBV10-1 | TRBD2 | CASSGGSGGHSNTGELFF | TGCGCCAGCAGTGGTGGTAGCGGGGGCCACTCGAACACCGGGGAGCTGTTTTTT
TRBJ2-2 | . | TRBV30 | TRBD1 | CAWRRDSNTGELFF | TGTGCCTGGAGACGGGACAGCAACACCGGGGAGCTGTTTTTT
TRBJ2-5 | . | TRBV19 | TRBD2 | CASSIWTGGRETQYF | TGTGCCAGTAGTATCTGGACGGGGGGGCGGGAGACCCAGTACTTC
TRBJ1-5 | . | TRBV4-2 | . | CASSQEIARYSNQPQHF | TGTGCCAGCAGCCAAGAAATAGCCCGATATAGCAATCAGCCCCAGCATTTT
TRBJ2-7 | . | TRBV5-1 | TRBD2 | CASSLTSVYEQYF | TGCGCCAGCAGCTTGACTAGCGTCTACGAGCAGTACTTC
TRBJ2-7 | once | TRBV7-8 | . | CASTLEGGRSYEQYF | TGTGCCAGCACCCTAGAGGGGGGGCGTTCGTACGAGCAGTACTTC
TRBJ1-2 | . | TRBV5-4 | . | CASSLVGVDYGYTF | TGTGCCAGCAGCTTGGTAGGGGTCGACTATGGCTACACCTTC
TRBJ1-1 | . | TRBV3-1/TRBV3-2 | . | CASSQTGNTEAFF | TGTGCCAGCAGCCAGACAGGGAACACTGAAGCTTTCTTT
TRBJ2-7 | . | TRBV7-9 | TRBD1 | CASSPGTGEYEQYF | TGTGCCAGCAGCCCCGGGACAGGGGAATACGAGCAGTACTTC
TRBJ2-2 | . | TRBV29-1 | TRBD1 | CSVSGTGVVGELFF | TGCAGCGTTTCCGGGACAGGGGTTGTCGGGGAGCTGTTTTTT
TRBJ1-1 | . | TRBV5-6 | . | CASRPGQLNTEAFF | TGTGCCAGCAGGCCGGGACAACTGAACACTGAAGCTTTCTTT
TRBJ1-1 | . | TRBV30 | TRBD1 | CAWSPDRGNTEAFF | TGTGCCTGGAGTCCGGACAGGGGAAACACTGAAGCTTTCTTT
TRBJ2-5 | . | TRBV18 | . | CASSPTGETQYF | TGTGCCAGCTCACCTACCGGAGAGACCCAGTACTTC
TRBJ2-1 | . | TRBV3-1/TRBV3-2 | TRBD2 | CASSHAGTSDNEQFF | TGTGCCAGCAGCCATGCCGGGACTAGCGATAATGAGCAGTTCTTC